A single sample is the source of the 10 T cell receptor beta chains below, sequenced in a study of blood T cell repertoires in COVID-19. Sequenced by immunoSEQ multiplex PCR; TCRdb stores in-frame clones only, minus some. Of a few hundred thousand clones listed, more than 70% were seen once; the top ten hold about 3.6%. The source material was peripheral blood. The receptors stem from a woman aged 80 or over with acute or convalescent COVID-19.

V and J are TRBV4-1 and TRBJ2-1; TRBD1 might be the D (7 bases). V was cut by 1 base and J by 8 bases, with 15 bases left in between. CDR3 size: 15 residues. The germline CDR1 and CDR2 sequences are MGHRA and YSYEKL. In nucleotides, the CDR3 is TGCGCCAGCAGCCAAGGCCAGGGGGGATACGATGAGCAGTTCTTC. The encoded protein is CASSQGQGGYDEQFF.

This clone was seen a single time. J is TRBJ1-6 and V is TRBV23-1; D might be TRBD1 (6 bases). TRBV23-1 is an ORF, with its function uncertain. The CDR3 runs to 15 residues. Deletions cut 2 bases from V and 7 bases from J, with 12 bases between. This CDR3 is CASSQNGQPNSPLHF. The CDR3 coding sequence is TGCGCCAGCAGTCAAAACGGACAGCCAAATTCACCCCTCCACTTT.

This clone has just one count. This chain joins TRBV6-5 and TRBJ2-2; the D gene is possibly TRBD2 (7 bases). Per germline, CDR1 MNHEY and CDR2 SVGAGI. The CDR3 is 15 amino acids. The ends were cut back, 9 bases at V and 7 bases at J, with 21 bases in the middle. CDR3: CASSGFGRGGGELFF. The CDR3 DNA reads TGTGCCAGTAGCGGGTTCGGCAGGGGCGGCGGGGAGCTGTTTTTT.

The gene calls are TRBV24-1 and TRBJ2-3; D remains unclear. This CDR3 has 12 residues. V dropped 4 bases and J dropped 6 bases, with 7 bases sitting between them. Germline loops: CDR1 KGHDR, CDR2 SFDVKD. The CDR3 reads CATSDEVDTQYF. CDR3 DNA: TGTGCCACCAGTGACGAGGTTGATACGCAGTATTTT.

V gene TRBV5-1 combines with J gene TRBJ1-2; D may be TRBD1 (5 bases). Per the germline V gene, CDR1 is SGHRS and CDR2 is YFSETQ. This CDR3 is 15 amino acids long. The V gene lost 4 bases and the J gene lost 4 bases, with 17 bases spanning the gap. CDR3 coding DNA: TGCGCCAGCAGCCCCATGTTAGACAGTGCCTATGGCTACACCTTC. Residues: CASSPMLDSAYGYTF. The variable domain in full, with the rest retrieved from reference TRBV5-1 and TRBJ1-2, is KAGVTQTPRYLIKTRGQQVTLSCSPISGHRSVSWYQQTPGQGLQFLFEYFSETQRNKGNFPGRFSGRQFSNSRSEMNVSTLELGDSALYLCASSPMLDSAYGYTFGSGTRLTVV.

J is TRBJ1-3 and V is TRBV18; D might be TRBD1 (5 bases). The germline CDR1 and CDR2 sequences are KGHSH and LQKENI. The CDR3 spans 14 residues. V gave up 3 bases and J gave up 7 bases, with 13 bases separating them. The DNA of the CDR3 is TGTGCCAGCTCACCGGGAGGGGCAGTGAACACCATATATTTT. Its protein product is CASSPGGAVNTIYF.

The chain is built from TRBV7-2 and TRBJ2-3; 9 bases agree with TRBD1. The V segment lost 3 bases and the J segment 1 base; nucleotides outside the gene matches: 2. Germline V gene lookup returns CDR1 SGHTA and CDR2 FQGNSA. The CDR3 has 15 residues. CDR3 region: CASSLDRGGTDTQYF. In nucleotides, the CDR3 is TGTGCCAGCAGCTTGGACAGGGGTGGCACAGATACGCAGTATTTT.

This chain's CDR3 is CASSSRPGQGLHDSYTF. Here the CDR3 DNA reads TGTGCCAGCAGCTCCAGGCCCGGACAGGGGTTGCATGATAGCTACACCTTC. The chain recombines TRBV7-2 with TRBJ1-2; 9 bases are a match to TRBD1. In germline, CDR1 is SGHTA, CDR2 FQGNSA. This CDR3 contains 17 residues. The V gene end was trimmed by 4 bases and the J gene end by 9 bases; junction bases not matched to a gene: 18.

The chain has TRBV18 and TRBJ2-7, with 12 positions matching TRBD1. This CDR3 has 17 residues. In germline, CDR1 is KGHSH, CDR2 LQKENI. J was trimmed by 2 bases and V by 3 bases; bases with no gene match: 8. In DNA form, the CDR3 reads TGTGCCAGCTCACCCAACTCGGGACAGGGGGCGACCTACGAGCAGTACTTC. The encoded protein is CASSPNSGQGATYEQYF.

The V call is TRBV6-6, the J call TRBJ1-2, with D hard to call. CDR1 and CDR2 (germline): MNHNY, SVGAGI (reference sequence). This CDR3 is built from 14 residues. The V end lost 2 bases, the J end lost 1 base, and 8 bases lay between the germline ends. CDR3 region: CASSYLLRNYGYTF. DNA of the CDR3: TGTGCCAGCAGTTACCTCCTACGTAACTATGGCTACACCTTC.